These T cell receptor beta chains were read from a single sample in a study of blood T cell repertoires in COVID-19. TCRdb keeps only in-frame clones here, not all; method: immunoSEQ multiplex PCR. The table has about 300,000 clones, under 90% seen once. Sequences were obtained from PBMCs or T cells enriched from blood (not recorded which). The receptor source for this set is a woman aged 45-59 years who had been exposed to COVID-19. CDR3s leave out the opening cysteine and the closing phenylalanine or tryptophan. A clone size is listed for some rows: how often the clone was seen (once, few, many), or a class if it is expanded.

>TRBV2|TRBJ1-2|-
ASRDGTGVGYT
>TRBV19|TRBJ2-5|-
ASSTGLSGVRETQY
>TRBV10-2|TRBJ2-7|-
ASSESGGAYEQY
>TRBV4-1|TRBJ2-5|-
ASSQATGGGETQY
>TRBV6-5|TRBJ1-5|once
ASSPAAGFNQPQH
>TRBV20-1|TRBJ2-1|-
SASGLAGGTFYNEQF
>TRBV7-2|TRBJ1-2|-
ASSPASPGQGNYGYT
>TRBV3-1/TRBV3-2|TRBJ1-2|-
ASSQDPGNYGYT
>TRBV6-5|TRBJ2-2|once
ASSFDRATGELF
>TRBV28|TRBJ2-5|-
ASRVSGSQETQY
>TRBV5-3|TRBJ1-6|-
ARSPWADRRDSPLH
>TRBV4-1|TRBJ1-2|-
ASSQDPTANYGYT
>TRBV5-1|TRBJ2-2|-
ASSWETNTGELF
>TRBV18|TRBJ1-1|few
ASSAPGQFKGEAF
>TRBV18|TRBJ1-1|few
ASSPAGGTEAF
>TRBV19|TRBJ2-1|-
ASSPLAGFRNEQF
>TRBV5-5|TRBJ2-7|-
ASSLALAQVDSYEQY
>TRBV6-5|TRBJ2-7|-
ASTPGQGPFEQY
>TRBV19|TRBJ2-7|once
ASRASGTYEQY
>TRBV4-2|TRBJ2-3|-
ASSQDETSGPDTQY
>TRBV29-1|TRBJ1-1|-
SVEDLEAF
>TRBV4-1|TRBJ2-3|-
ASSQDNGAVGASDTQY
>TRBV25-1|TRBJ1-5|-
ASSESHEPQH
>TRBV7-9|TRBJ1-2|-
ASSPGRFYGYT